A selection of T cell receptor beta chains follows, all from one sample in a study of PD-L1 blockade in urothelial cancer. The method was immunoSEQ multiplex PCR; TCRdb's version includes in-frame clones alone and lacks a portion of them. The sample has tens of thousands of clones, more than 90% seen once. Sequencing used PBMCs, obtained around atezolizumab (anti-PD-L1) treatment. The receptor source for this set is a man aged 60 to 75 with urothelial cancer. CDR3s include the opening cysteine and the closing phenylalanine or tryptophan. D genes are given only for firm matches. Clone sizes are given selectively: once, few, many, or a class where the clone is expanded.

clone size	D gene	CDR3 length	V gene	J gene	CDR3 protein	CDR3 DNA
.	TRBD1	14	TRBV15	TRBJ2-5	CATSDGTASLAQYF	TGTGCCACCAGCGACGGGACAGCAAGTTTGGCCCAGTACTTC
.	.	15	TRBV4-3	TRBJ1-1	CASSYRDSLRPRPFF	TGCGCCAGCAGCTACCGGGACTCGCTCCGGCCCAGGCCTTTCTTT
.	.	18	TRBV10-3	TRBJ2-1	CAISDLGGGDRSYNEQFF	TGTGCCATCAGTGATTTGGGCGGGGGCGACCGCTCCTACAATGAGCAGTTCTTC
.	.	16	TRBV29-1	TRBJ2-1	CSVERGTADSYNEQFF	TGCAGCGTGGAGCGGGGGACAGCCGACTCCTACAATGAGCAGTTCTTC
.	.	15	TRBV5-1	TRBJ2-1	CASSRTPSSYNEQFF	TGCGCCAGCAGCAGAACTCCGAGCTCCTACAATGAGCAGTTCTTC
.	TRBD2	17	TRBV28	TRBJ2-7	CASSTRLALARTYEQYF	TGTGCCAGCAGTACGAGACTAGCTCTGGCAAGGACCTACGAGCAGTACTTC
.	TRBD1	16	TRBV5-6	TRBJ2-7	CASSFDPAGGVYEQYF	TGTGCCAGCAGCTTTGATCCCGCAGGGGGAGTCTACGAGCAGTACTTC
.	TRBD1	14	TRBV5-6	TRBJ1-4	CASSFQGALGKLFF	TGTGCCAGCAGCTTTCAGGGGGCGCTTGGAAAACTGTTTTTT
.	.	14	TRBV12-1	TRBJ2-7	CASSLADRDYEQYF	TGTGCCAGCAGCTTGGCCGACAGGGACTACGAGCAGTACTTC
once	TRBD2	18	TRBV4-3	TRBJ2-2	CASSPMTSGGPNTGELFF	TGCGCCAGCAGCCCTATGACTAGCGGGGGGCCGAACACCGGGGAGCTGTTTTTT
.	TRBD1	13	TRBV5-4	TRBJ2-7	CASSRDRAGEQYF	TGTGCCAGCAGCCGGGACAGGGCGGGCGAGCAGTACTTC
.	TRBD1	14	TRBV5-1	TRBJ2-7	CASSLGQGGDEQYF	TGCGCCAGCAGCCTAGGACAGGGTGGGGACGAGCAGTACTTC
.	TRBD2	16	TRBV5-1	TRBJ2-3	CASSVSKWEGADTQYF	TGCGCCAGCAGCGTCTCTAAGTGGGAGGGCGCAGATACGCAGTATTTT
.	.	13	TRBV27	TRBJ2-2	CASQRGNTGELFF	TGTGCCAGCCAGCGCGGAAACACCGGGGAGCTGTTTTTT
few	TRBD1	14	TRBV5-4	TRBJ1-1	CASSLQGVVSEAFF	TGTGCCAGCAGCTTACAGGGGGTCGTATCTGAAGCTTTCTTT
.	.	14	TRBV5-6	TRBJ2-2	CASSLMASTGELFF	TGTGCCAGCAGCTTAATGGCAAGCACCGGGGAGCTGTTTTTT
.	.	16	TRBV5-4	TRBJ1-3	CASSFGAEASGNTIYF	TGTGCCAGCAGCTTTGGGGCTGAAGCCTCTGGAAACACCATATATTTT
.	.	13	TRBV30	TRBJ1-3	CAWTDSPGNTIYF	TGTGCCTGGACCGACAGTCCTGGAAACACCATATATTTT
.	TRBD2	14	TRBV28	TRBJ2-1	CASSSMGTSGSHFF	TGTGCCAGCAGTTCGATGGGGACTAGCGGGAGCCACTTCTTC
.	TRBD2	15	TRBV11-3	TRBJ2-1	CASSPGLAGDNEQFF	TGTGCCAGCAGCCCTGGACTAGCGGGAGATAATGAGCAGTTCTTC
.	TRBD1	14	TRBV10-3	TRBJ2-7	CAITPGQGFHEQYF	TGTGCCATCACCCCGGGACAGGGGTTCCACGAGCAGTACTTC
.	TRBD2	19	TRBV15	TRBJ2-5	CATSSAHRVLAGGGETQYF	TGTGCCACCAGCAGTGCACACCGAGTCCTAGCGGGGGGTGGAGAGACCCAGTACTTC
.	.	15	TRBV9	TRBJ2-1	CASSVVSGGYNEQFF	TGTGCCAGCAGCGTAGTGTCCGGGGGATACAATGAGCAGTTCTTC
.	TRBD2	13	TRBV30	TRBJ2-5	CAWGGAGEGTQYF	TGTGCCTGGGGAGGAGCGGGGGAAGGGACCCAGTACTTC
.	.	17	TRBV5-6	TRBJ2-3	CASYIRTGLKIWDTQYF	TGTGCCAGCTACATCCGCACGGGACTCAAGATTTGGGATACGCAGTATTTT
.	TRBD2	15	TRBV4-1	TRBJ2-1	CASSAPLAGGNEQFF	TGCGCCAGCAGCGCTCCACTAGCGGGGGGCAATGAGCAGTTCTTC
.	TRBD1	16	TRBV6-5	TRBJ2-7	CASSFGTGGAGYEQYF	TGTGCCAGCAGTTTCGGGACAGGGGGCGCAGGGTACGAGCAGTACTTC
.	TRBD2	17	TRBV5-1	TRBJ2-3	CASSLAAAGGPTDTQYF	TGCGCCAGCAGCTTGGCCGCGGCGGGAGGGCCCACAGATACGCAGTATTTT
.	TRBD2	14	TRBV5-1	TRBJ2-5	CASSAGTSEETQYF	TGCGCCAGCAGCGCAGGGACTAGCGAGGAGACCCAGTACTTC
.	.	13	TRBV19	TRBJ2-5	CASSSGSGETQYF	TGTGCCAGTAGTAGCGGGTCGGGGGAGACCCAGTACTTC
.	.	16	TRBV4-2	TRBJ2-5	CASSPWGERRRETQYF	TGTGCCAGCAGCCCTTGGGGGGAGCGCAGGAGAGAGACCCAGTACTTC
.	.	14	TRBV4-1	TRBJ2-1	CASSPTGSRNEQFF	TGCGCCAGCAGCCCTACGGGGTCTCGAAATGAGCAGTTCTTC
.	.	13	TRBV5-4	TRBJ2-2	CASSRAETGELFF	TGTGCCAGCAGCCGAGCTGAAACCGGGGAGCTGTTTTTT
.	.	12	TRBV11-2	TRBJ1-3	CASSLIRNTIYF	TGTGCCAGCAGCTTGATACGGAACACCATATATTTT
.	TRBD2	15	TRBV4-1	TRBJ2-1	CASSPGGLANNEQFF	TGCGCCAGCAGCCCGGGGGGATTGGCCAACAATGAGCAGTTCTTC
.	.	14	TRBV15	TRBJ2-7	CATSQGADAYEQYF	TGTGCCACCAGCCAAGGGGCGGACGCCTACGAGCAGTACTTC
.	TRBD1	14	TRBV19	TRBJ1-4	CASSADRDLEKLFF	TGTGCCAGTAGTGCAGACAGGGATCTGGAAAAACTGTTTTTT
.	TRBD2	18	TRBV4-2	TRBJ2-7	CASSQQHPGTSGGGEQYF	TGTGCCAGCAGCCAACAACACCCAGGGACTAGCGGGGGCGGGGAGCAGTACTTC
once	TRBD1	17	TRBV18	TRBJ2-2	CASSPPDRGLNTGELFF	TGTGCCAGCTCACCACCCGACAGGGGGCTAAACACCGGGGAGCTGTTTTTT
.	TRBD2	16	TRBV5-4	TRBJ2-5	CASSLASGGTQETQYF	TGTGCCAGCAGCTTGGCGAGCGGGGGGACCCAAGAGACCCAGTACTTC
.	.	16	TRBV6-6	TRBJ2-7	CASSPTDSSLSYEQYF	TGTGCCAGCAGTCCCACCGACAGTTCCCTCTCCTACGAGCAGTACTTC
.	.	11	TRBV11-2	TRBJ1-1	CASTLNTEAFF	TGTGCCAGCACCCTAAACACTGAAGCTTTCTTT
.	.	14	TRBV18	TRBJ2-3	CASSPASRTDTQYF	TGTGCCAGCTCACCAGCGTCTAGAACAGATACGCAGTATTTT
.	TRBD1	15	TRBV5-6	TRBJ2-4	CASRRDRGAKNIQYF	TGTGCCAGCAGACGGGACAGGGGGGCCAAAAACATTCAGTACTTC
.	.	13	TRBV25-1	TRBJ1-1	CASRGLPNTEAFF	TGTGCCAGTCGGGGTCTACCGAACACTGAAGCTTTCTTT